This T cell receptor (beta chain) was recovered during a study of blood T cell repertoires in COVID-19. Study as a whole: The United States, Italy and Spain were the sources of the acute and convalescent COVID-19 samples. T cells, B-cell-depleted T cells, or PBMCs supplied cDNA or gDNA.

Per germline, CDR1 KGHSH and CDR2 LQKENI. The germline V and J ends were trimmed by 3 bases and 5 bases, with 7 bases remaining between them. The CDR3 has 12 residues. As originally analysed: For nucleated cells, counts were estimated from reference gene primer amplification. TCRdb's copy holds only in-frame clones and misses some; the assay was immunoSEQ multiplex PCR. The V and J calls and clone size were taken over from that table, and D and trimming were inferred from the DNA. The data hold roughly 99,000 clones, with roughly 83% observed a single time. This chain uses TRBV18 with TRBJ1-2; the D is unclear. The specimen sequenced was peripheral blood. The sequence was collected from a human donor in a cohort sampled during active COVID-19. The CDR3 nucleotides read TGTGCCAGCTCACCCATGGAGTATGGCTACACCTTC. Protein: CASSPMEYGYTF.